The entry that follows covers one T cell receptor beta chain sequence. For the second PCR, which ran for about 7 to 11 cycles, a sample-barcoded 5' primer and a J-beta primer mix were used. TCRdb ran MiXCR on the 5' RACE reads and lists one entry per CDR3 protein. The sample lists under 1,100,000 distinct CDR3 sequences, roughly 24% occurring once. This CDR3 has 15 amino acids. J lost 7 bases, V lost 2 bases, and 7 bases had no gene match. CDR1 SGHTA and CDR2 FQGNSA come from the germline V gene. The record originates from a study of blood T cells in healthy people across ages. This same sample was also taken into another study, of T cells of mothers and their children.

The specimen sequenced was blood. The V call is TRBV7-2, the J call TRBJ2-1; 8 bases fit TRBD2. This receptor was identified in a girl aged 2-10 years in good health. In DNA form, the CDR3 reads TGTGCCAGCAGCTTATGGGACGGGGGGGCAAATGAGCAGTTCTTC. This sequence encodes CASSLWDGGANEQFF. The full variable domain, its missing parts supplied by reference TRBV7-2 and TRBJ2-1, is GAGVSQSPSNKVTEKGKDVELRCDPISGHTALYWYRQSLGQGLEFLIYFQGNSAPDKSGLPSDRFSAERTGGSVSTLTIQRTQQEDSAVYLCASSLWDGGANEQFFGPGTRLTVL.